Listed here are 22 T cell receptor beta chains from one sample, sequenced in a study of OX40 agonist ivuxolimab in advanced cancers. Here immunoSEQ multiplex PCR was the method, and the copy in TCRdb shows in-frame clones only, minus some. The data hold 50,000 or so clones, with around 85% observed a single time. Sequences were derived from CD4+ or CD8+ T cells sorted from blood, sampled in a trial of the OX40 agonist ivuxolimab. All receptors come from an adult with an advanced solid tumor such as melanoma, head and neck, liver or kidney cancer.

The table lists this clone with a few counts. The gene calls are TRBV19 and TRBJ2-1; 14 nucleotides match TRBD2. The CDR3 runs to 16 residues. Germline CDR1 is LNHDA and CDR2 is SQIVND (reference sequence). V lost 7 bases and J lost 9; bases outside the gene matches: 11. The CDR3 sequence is CASKNSGLAGVFEQFF. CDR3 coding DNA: TGTGCCAGTAAAAATTCGGGACTAGCGGGGGTTTTTGAGCAGTTCTTC.

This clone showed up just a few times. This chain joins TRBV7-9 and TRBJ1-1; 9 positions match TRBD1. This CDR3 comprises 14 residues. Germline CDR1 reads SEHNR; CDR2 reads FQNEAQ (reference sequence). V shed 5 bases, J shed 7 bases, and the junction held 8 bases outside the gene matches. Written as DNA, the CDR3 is TGTGCCAGCAGCCCCGTACAGGGGGCAGGTGAAGCTTTCTTT. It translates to CASSPVQGAGEAFF.

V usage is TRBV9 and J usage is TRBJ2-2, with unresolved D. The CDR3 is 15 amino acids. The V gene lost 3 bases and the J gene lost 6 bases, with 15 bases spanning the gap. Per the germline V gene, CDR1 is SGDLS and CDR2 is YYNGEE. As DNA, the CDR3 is TGTGCCAGCAGCGCCGTGGGGTCTTCGGCCGGGGAGCTGTTTTTT. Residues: CASSAVGSSAGELFF.

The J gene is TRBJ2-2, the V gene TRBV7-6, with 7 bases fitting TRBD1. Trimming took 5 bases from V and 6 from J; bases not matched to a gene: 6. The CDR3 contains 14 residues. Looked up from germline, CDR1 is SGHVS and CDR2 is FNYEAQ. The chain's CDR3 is CASSPGGVPGELFF. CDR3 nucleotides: TGTGCCAGCAGCCCAGGGGGTGTGCCCGGGGAGCTGTTTTTT.

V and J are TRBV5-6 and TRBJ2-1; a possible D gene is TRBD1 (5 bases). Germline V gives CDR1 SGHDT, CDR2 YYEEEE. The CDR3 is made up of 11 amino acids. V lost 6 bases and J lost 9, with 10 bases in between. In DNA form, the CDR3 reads TGTGCCAGCATCAGGGTGGGTGAGCAGTTCTTC. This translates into CASIRVGEQFF.

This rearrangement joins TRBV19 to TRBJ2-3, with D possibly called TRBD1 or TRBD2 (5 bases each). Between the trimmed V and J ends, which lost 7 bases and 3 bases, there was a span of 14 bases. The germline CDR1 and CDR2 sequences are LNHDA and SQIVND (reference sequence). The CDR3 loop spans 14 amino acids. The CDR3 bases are TGTGCCAGTACGGGGACCAGATTTACAGATACGCAGTATTTT. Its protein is CASTGTRFTDTQYF.

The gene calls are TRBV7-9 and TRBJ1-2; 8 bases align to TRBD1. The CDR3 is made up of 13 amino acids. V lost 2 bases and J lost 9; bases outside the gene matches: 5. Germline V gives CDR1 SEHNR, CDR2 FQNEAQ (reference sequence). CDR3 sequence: CASSLTGQGSYTF. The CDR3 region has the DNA TGTGCCAGCAGCTTAACCGGACAGGGCAGCTACACCTTC.

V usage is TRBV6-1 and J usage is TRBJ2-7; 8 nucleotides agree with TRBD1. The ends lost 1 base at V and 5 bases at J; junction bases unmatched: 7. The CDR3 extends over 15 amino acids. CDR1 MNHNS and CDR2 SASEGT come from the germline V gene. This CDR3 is CASSEEDRALDEQYF. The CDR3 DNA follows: TGTGCCAGCAGTGAAGAGGACAGGGCCCTTGACGAGCAGTACTTC.

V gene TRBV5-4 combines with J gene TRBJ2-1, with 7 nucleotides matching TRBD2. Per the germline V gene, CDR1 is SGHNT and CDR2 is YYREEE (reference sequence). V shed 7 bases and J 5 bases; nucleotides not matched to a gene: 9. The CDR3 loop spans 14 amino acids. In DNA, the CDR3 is TGTGCCAGCGCCTTGCTGGGGGGGGACAATGAGCAGTTCTTC. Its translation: CASALLGGDNEQFF.

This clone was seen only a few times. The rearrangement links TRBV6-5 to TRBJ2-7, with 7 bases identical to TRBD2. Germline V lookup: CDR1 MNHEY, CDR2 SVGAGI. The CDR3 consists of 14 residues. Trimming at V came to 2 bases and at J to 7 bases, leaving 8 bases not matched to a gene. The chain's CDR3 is CASSYRIGREEQYV. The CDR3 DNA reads TGTGCCAGCAGTTACAGGATAGGGAGGGAGGAGCAGTACGTC.

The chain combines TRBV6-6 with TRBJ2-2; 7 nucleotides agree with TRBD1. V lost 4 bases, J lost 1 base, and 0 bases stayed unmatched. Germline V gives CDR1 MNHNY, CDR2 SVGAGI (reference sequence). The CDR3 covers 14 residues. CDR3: CASSWDRNTGELFF. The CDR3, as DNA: TGTGCCAGCAGTTGGGACAGGAACACCGGGGAGCTGTTTTTT.

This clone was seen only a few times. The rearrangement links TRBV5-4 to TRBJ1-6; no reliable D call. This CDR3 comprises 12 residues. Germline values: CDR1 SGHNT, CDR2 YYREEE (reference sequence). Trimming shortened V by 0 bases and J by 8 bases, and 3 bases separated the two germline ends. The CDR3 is CASSLADSPLHF. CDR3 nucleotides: TGTGCCAGCAGCTTGGCGGATTCACCCCTCCACTTT.

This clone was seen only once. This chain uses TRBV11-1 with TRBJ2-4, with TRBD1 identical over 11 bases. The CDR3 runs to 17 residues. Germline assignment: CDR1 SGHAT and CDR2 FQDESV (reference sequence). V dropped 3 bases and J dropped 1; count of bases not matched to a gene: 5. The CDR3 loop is CASSLWTGGAAKNIQYF. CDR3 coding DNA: TGTGCCAGCAGCTTGTGGACAGGGGGCGCCGCCAAAAACATTCAGTACTTC.

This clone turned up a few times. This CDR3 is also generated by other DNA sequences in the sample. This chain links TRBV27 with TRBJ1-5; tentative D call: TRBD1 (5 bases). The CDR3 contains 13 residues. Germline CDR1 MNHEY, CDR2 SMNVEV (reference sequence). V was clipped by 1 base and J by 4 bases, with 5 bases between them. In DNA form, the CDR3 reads TGTGCCAGCAGTTTATGGGGGAATCAGCCCCAGCATTTT. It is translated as CASSLWGNQPQHF.

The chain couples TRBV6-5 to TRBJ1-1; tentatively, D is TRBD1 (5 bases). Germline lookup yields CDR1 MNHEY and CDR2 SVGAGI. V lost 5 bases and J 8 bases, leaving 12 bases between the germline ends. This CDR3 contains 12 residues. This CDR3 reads CASSTSGGEAFF. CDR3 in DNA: TGTGCCAGCAGTACCTCCGGGGGGGAAGCTTTCTTT.

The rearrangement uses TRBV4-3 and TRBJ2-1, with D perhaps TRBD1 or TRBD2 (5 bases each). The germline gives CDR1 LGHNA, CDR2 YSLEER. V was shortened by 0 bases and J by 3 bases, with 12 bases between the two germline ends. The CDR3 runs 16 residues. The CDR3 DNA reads TGCGCCAGCAGCCAAGATCTGTGGGGACGCTACAATGAGCAGTTCTTC. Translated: CASSQDLWGRYNEQFF.

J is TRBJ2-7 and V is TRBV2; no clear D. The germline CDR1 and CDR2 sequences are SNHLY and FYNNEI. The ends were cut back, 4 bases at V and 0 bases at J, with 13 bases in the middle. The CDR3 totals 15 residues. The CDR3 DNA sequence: TGTGCCAGCAGTGTGGACGCAAATCACTCCTACGAGCAGTACGTC. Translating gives CASSVDANHSYEQYV.

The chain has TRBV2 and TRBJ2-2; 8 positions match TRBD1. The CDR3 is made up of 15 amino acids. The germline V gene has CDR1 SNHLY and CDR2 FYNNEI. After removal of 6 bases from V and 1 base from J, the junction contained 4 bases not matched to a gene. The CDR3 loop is CASRHTGGNTGELFF. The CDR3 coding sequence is TGTGCCAGCAGGCATACAGGGGGGAACACCGGGGAGCTGTTTTTT.

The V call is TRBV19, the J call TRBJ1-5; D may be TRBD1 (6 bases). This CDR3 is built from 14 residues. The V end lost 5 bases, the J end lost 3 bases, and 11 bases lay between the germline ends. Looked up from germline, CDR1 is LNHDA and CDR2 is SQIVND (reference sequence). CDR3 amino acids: CASSSGAFNQPQHF. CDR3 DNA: TGTGCCAGTAGTTCAGGGGCATTCAATCAGCCCCAGCATTTT.

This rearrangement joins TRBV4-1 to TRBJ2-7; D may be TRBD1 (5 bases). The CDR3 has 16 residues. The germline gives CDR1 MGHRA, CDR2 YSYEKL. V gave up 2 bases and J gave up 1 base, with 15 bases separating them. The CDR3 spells CASSQSPQGLSYEQYV. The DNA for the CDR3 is TGCGCCAGCAGCCAAAGTCCGCAGGGCCTGTCCTACGAGCAGTACGTC.

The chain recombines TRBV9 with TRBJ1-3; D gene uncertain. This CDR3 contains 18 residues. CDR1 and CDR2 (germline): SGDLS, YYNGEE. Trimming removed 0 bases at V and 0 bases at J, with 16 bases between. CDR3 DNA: TGTGCCAGCAGCGTAGCTACTTGGGAGGTCACCTCTGGAAACACCATATATTTT. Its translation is CASSVATWEVTSGNTIYF.

CDR3 amino acids: CASSQVWGTSYEQYF. The DNA of the CDR3 is TGCGCCAGCAGCCAAGTCTGGGGCACCTCCTACGAGCAGTACTTC. The rearrangement uses TRBV4-3 and TRBJ2-7; D is possibly TRBD1 (5 bases). Germline values: CDR1 LGHNA, CDR2 YSLEER. V lost 1 base to trimming and J lost 0 bases, with 10 bases between them. This CDR3 spans 15 amino acids.